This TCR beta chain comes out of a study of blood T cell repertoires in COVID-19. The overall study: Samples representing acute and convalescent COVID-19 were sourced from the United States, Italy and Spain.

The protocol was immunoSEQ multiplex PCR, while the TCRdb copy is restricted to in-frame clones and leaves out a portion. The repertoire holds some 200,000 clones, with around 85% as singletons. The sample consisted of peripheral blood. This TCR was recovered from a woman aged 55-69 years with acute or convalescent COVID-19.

The CDR3 loop is CASSYGQGFDEQFF. For the CDR3, the DNA is TGTGCCAGCAGTTACGGACAGGGGTTCGATGAGCAGTTCTTC. This sequence joins TRBV6-5 and TRBJ2-1, with 9 nucleotides matching TRBD1. The CDR3 contains 14 residues. Trimming cost V 2 bases and J 8 bases; bases outside gene matches: 4. Germline CDR1 reads MNHEY; CDR2 reads SVGAGI.